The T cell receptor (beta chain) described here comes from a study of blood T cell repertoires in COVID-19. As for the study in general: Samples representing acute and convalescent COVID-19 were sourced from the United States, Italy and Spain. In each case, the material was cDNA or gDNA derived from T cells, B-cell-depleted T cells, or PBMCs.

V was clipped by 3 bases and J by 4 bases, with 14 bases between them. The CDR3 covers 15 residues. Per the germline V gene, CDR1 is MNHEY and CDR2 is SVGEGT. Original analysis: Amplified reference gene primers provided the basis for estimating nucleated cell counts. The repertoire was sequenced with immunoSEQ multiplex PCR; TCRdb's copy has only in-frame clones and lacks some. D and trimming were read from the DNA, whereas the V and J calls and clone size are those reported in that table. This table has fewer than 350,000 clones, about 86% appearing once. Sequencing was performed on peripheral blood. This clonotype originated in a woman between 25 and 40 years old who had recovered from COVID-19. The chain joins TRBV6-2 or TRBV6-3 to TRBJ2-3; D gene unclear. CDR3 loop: CASSYSPVNSDTQYF. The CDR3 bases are TGTGCCAGCAGTTATTCCCCAGTTAATTCAGATACGCAGTATTTT.